A single sample is the source of the 9 T cell receptor beta chains below, sequenced in a study of blood T cell repertoires in COVID-19. This table comes from immunoSEQ multiplex PCR, and its TCRdb copy is limited to in-frame clones, with some not included. The sample yields some 230,000 clones, 86% seen once. The specimen was peripheral blood. The receptors stem from a man aged 30 to 39 who had recovered from COVID-19.

This chain links TRBV5-1 with TRBJ2-7; TRBD1 matches 9 bases. The V and J ends lost 4 bases and 6 bases, in that order; junction bases with no gene match: 14. Germline lookup yields CDR1 SGHRS and CDR2 YFSETQ. The CDR3 contains 16 residues. The CDR3 loop is CASSRSGGTGPLEQYF. The CDR3 coding sequence is TGCGCCAGCAGCAGATCCGGCGGGACAGGGCCCCTCGAGCAGTACTTC.

The chain recombines TRBV5-5 with TRBJ2-3; unclear D gene. Trimming took 3 bases from V and 0 from J, leaving 8 bases between them. CDR1 and CDR2 from the germline V gene are SGHKS and YYEKEE (reference sequence). There are 14 residues in the CDR3. The CDR3 loop is CASSSARSTDTQYF. The CDR3, as DNA: TGTGCCAGCAGCTCGGCTAGAAGCACAGATACGCAGTATTTT.

The genes are TRBV30 and TRBJ2-2; possibly TRBD1 for D (6 bases). CDR3 size: 14 residues. Trimming removed 5 bases from V and 0 bases from J, with 10 bases in between. Germline V CDR1 and CDR2: GTSNPN, SVGIG (reference sequence). CDR3 protein: CAWVKGANTGELFF. CDR3 coding DNA: TGTGCCTGGGTGAAGGGGGCGAACACCGGGGAGCTGTTTTTT.

V usage is TRBV12-3 or TRBV12-4 and J usage is TRBJ2-5; weak D call: TRBD1 (6 bases). V gave up 8 bases and J gave up 5 bases, with 9 bases separating them. The length of the CDR3 is 11 residues. DNA of the CDR3: TGTGCCAGCGGCCAGGGGGAGACCCAGTACTTC. Its translation is CASGQGETQYF.

The chain carries TRBV24-1 and TRBJ2-5; 7 bases align to TRBD1. V dropped 3 bases and J dropped 5; count of bases not matched to a gene: 11. Germline V gene lookup returns CDR1 KGHDR and CDR2 SFDVKD. The CDR3 consists of 16 residues. The CDR3 sequence is CATSDGRQGRRETQYF. The CDR3 DNA reads as TGTGCCACCAGTGATGGGAGACAGGGCAGGAGGGAGACCCAGTACTTC.

This sequence joins TRBV13 and TRBJ1-6; a weak D match, TRBD1 (5 bases). V dropped 1 base and J dropped 9 bases, with 13 bases sitting between them. The CDR3 consists of 15 residues. Germline V gene sequence: CDR1 PRHDT, CDR2 FYEKMQ (reference sequence). The CDR3 coding sequence is TGTGCCAGCAGCTTAGCCCTCGACCAGGGTTCACCCCTCCACTTT. Its translation: CASSLALDQGSPLHF.

CDR3 in DNA: TGTGCCAGCAGGCCGGGTCCTGTCACAGATACGCAGTATTTT. Its translation: CASRPGPVTDTQYF. V and J are TRBV2 and TRBJ2-3, with D uncertain. This CDR3 has 14 residues. Germline V lookup: CDR1 SNHLY, CDR2 FYNNEI. The V and J ends lost 6 bases and 2 bases respectively, with 12 bases between them. The whole variable domain, remainder taken from reference TRBV2 and TRBJ2-3, is EPEVTQTPSHQVTQMGQEVILRCVPISNHLYFYWYRQILGQKVEFLVSFYNNEISEKSEIFDDQFSVERPDGSNFTLKIRSTKLEDSAMYFCASRPGPVTDTQYFGPGTRLTVL.

This clone has a handful of counts. V and J are TRBV29-1 and TRBJ1-1; TRBD1 aligns across 7 bases. CDR1 is SQVTM, CDR2 ANQGSEA, per germline. This CDR3 has 10 amino acids. The junction had 2 bases not matched to a gene; V was cut back by 7 bases and J by 6 bases. CDR3 nucleotides: TGCAGCGGTCAGGGGGCTGAAGCTTTCTTT. Its translation: CSGQGAEAFF.

The chain links TRBV5-4 to TRBJ2-1, with 8 bases lining up with TRBD1. The ends lost 6 bases at V and 6 bases at J; junction bases unmatched: 5. The CDR3 has 13 amino acids. CDR1 and CDR2 from the germline V gene are SGHNT and YYREEE (reference sequence). The CDR3 region has the DNA TGTGCCAGCACCGAGACAGGGGTCAATGAGCAGTTCTTC. Amino acid sequence: CASTETGVNEQFF.